The rows below give T cell receptor beta chains drawn from one sample of a study of OX40 agonist ivuxolimab in advanced cancers. Sequenced by immunoSEQ multiplex PCR; TCRdb stores in-frame clones only, minus some. Seen here are about 64,000 clones, roughly 80% observed once, and the top ten hold approximately 5%. The input for sequencing was CD4+ or CD8+ T cells sorted from blood, taken in a trial of the OX40 agonist ivuxolimab. These receptors were obtained from an adult with an advanced solid tumor such as melanoma, head and neck, liver or kidney cancer. Both conserved end residues are part of each CDR3. D genes are given only for firm matches. A clone size is listed for some rows: how often the clone was seen (once, few, many), or a class if it is expanded.

j_call: TRBJ2-7
d_call: TRBD2
v_call: TRBV5-4
clone_size: NA
cdr3_nt: TGTGCCAGCAGATCCCGGGGCGGGGGTGATACCTACGAGCAGTACTTC
cdr3_aa: CASRSRGGGDTYEQYF

j_call: TRBJ2-7
d_call: TRBD2
v_call: TRBV5-4
clone_size: NA
cdr3_nt: TGTGCCAGCAGCCACCGGCGGGGGGCGGACTACGAGCAGTACTTC
cdr3_aa: CASSHRRGADYEQYF

j_call: TRBJ2-1
d_call: TRBD2
v_call: TRBV25-1
clone_size: once
cdr3_nt: TGTGCCAGCGTCGGACTAGCGGGCTCCTACAATGAGCAGTTCTTC
cdr3_aa: CASVGLAGSYNEQFF

j_call: TRBJ1-6
d_call: TRBD1
v_call: TRBV18
clone_size: NA
cdr3_nt: TGTGCCAGCTCACCAACTGGACAGGGGAATTCACCCCTCCACTTT
cdr3_aa: CASSPTGQGNSPLHF

j_call: TRBJ2-1
d_call: TRBD2
v_call: TRBV6-5
clone_size: NA
cdr3_nt: TGTGCCAGCAGACCTCTAGCGGGAGTAGCTGAGCAGTTCTTC
cdr3_aa: CASRPLAGVAEQFF

j_call: TRBJ1-4
d_call: TRBD1
v_call: TRBV25-1
clone_size: NA
cdr3_nt: TGTGCCAGCAGTGAGTTGGGGACAGGAAATGAAAAACTGTTTTTT
cdr3_aa: CASSELGTGNEKLFF

j_call: TRBJ1-2
d_call: NA
v_call: TRBV5-6
clone_size: NA
cdr3_nt: TGTGCCAGCACCGAGACGGGTTTTAACTATGGCTACACCTTC
cdr3_aa: CASTETGFNYGYTF

j_call: TRBJ1-1
d_call: NA
v_call: TRBV7-3
clone_size: NA
cdr3_nt: TGTGCCAGCAGCTTAAGGGGGGAGTACACTGAAGCTTTCTTT
cdr3_aa: CASSLRGEYTEAFF

j_call: TRBJ2-1
d_call: TRBD2
v_call: TRBV4-3
clone_size: NA
cdr3_nt: TGCGCCAGCAGCCAAGCTAGCGGGATTTACAATGAGCAGTTCTTC
cdr3_aa: CASSQASGIYNEQFF

j_call: TRBJ2-5
d_call: NA
v_call: TRBV18
clone_size: NA
cdr3_nt: TGTGCCAGCTCACCACCGGGACTTACGCGGGAGACCCAGTACTTC
cdr3_aa: CASSPPGLTRETQYF

j_call: TRBJ2-7
d_call: NA
v_call: TRBV6-6
clone_size: NA
cdr3_nt: TGTGCCAGCAGTTACAGGGGATCCGAGCAGTACTTC
cdr3_aa: CASSYRGSEQYF

j_call: TRBJ2-3
d_call: TRBD2
v_call: TRBV9
clone_size: NA
cdr3_nt: TGTGCCAGCAGCGTAGGACTAGCGGGAGGGCATGTCACAGATACGCAGTATTTT
cdr3_aa: CASSVGLAGGHVTDTQYF

j_call: TRBJ1-3
d_call: NA
v_call: TRBV7-8
clone_size: few
cdr3_nt: TGTGCCAGCAGCTTAGTCTCTGGAAACACCATATATTTT
cdr3_aa: CASSLVSGNTIYF

j_call: TRBJ1-2
d_call: TRBD1
v_call: TRBV18
clone_size: NA
cdr3_nt: TGTGCCAGCTCACCAGTGACAGGGTATGACTATGGCTACACCTTC
cdr3_aa: CASSPVTGYDYGYTF

j_call: TRBJ2-7
d_call: NA
v_call: TRBV7-8
clone_size: NA
cdr3_nt: TGTGCCAGCAGCAAACAGACAGCAGGGACGGGCGAGCAGTACTTC
cdr3_aa: CASSKQTAGTGEQYF

j_call: TRBJ2-4
d_call: TRBD1
v_call: TRBV30
clone_size: NA
cdr3_nt: TGTGCCTGGAGTCCGACAGGGACGGCCAAAAACATTCAGTACTTC
cdr3_aa: CAWSPTGTAKNIQYF

j_call: TRBJ2-2
d_call: NA
v_call: TRBV30
clone_size: NA
cdr3_nt: TGTGCCTGGAGTGTAGGGGTAGGGAACACCGGGGAGCTGTTTTTT
cdr3_aa: CAWSVGVGNTGELFF

j_call: TRBJ2-1
d_call: NA
v_call: TRBV27
clone_size: few
cdr3_nt: TGTGCCAGCAGTCCCCAGGGGGAGGGCTCCGCGAAGTTCTTC
cdr3_aa: CASSPQGEGSAKFF

j_call: TRBJ2-1
d_call: NA
v_call: TRBV19
clone_size: NA
cdr3_nt: TGTGCCAGTAGTATAGATCCCGGACACTACAATGAGCAGTTCTTC
cdr3_aa: CASSIDPGHYNEQFF

j_call: TRBJ1-2
d_call: NA
v_call: TRBV25-1
clone_size: NA
cdr3_nt: TGTGCCAGCAGTGCGCCCGGGACGGCGGCTGGCTACACCTTC
cdr3_aa: CASSAPGTAAGYTF

j_call: TRBJ2-6
d_call: NA
v_call: TRBV27
clone_size: NA
cdr3_nt: TGTGCCAGCAGTTACTCTGGGGCCAACGTCCTGACTTTC
cdr3_aa: CASSYSGANVLTF

j_call: TRBJ1-6
d_call: NA
v_call: TRBV5-6
clone_size: NA
cdr3_nt: TGTGCCAGCAGCTTGGAAGGGTATAATTCACCCCTCCACTTT
cdr3_aa: CASSLEGYNSPLHF

j_call: TRBJ1-1
d_call: NA
v_call: TRBV29-1
clone_size: few
cdr3_nt: TGCGGAGGACTGAACACTGAAGCTTTCTTT
cdr3_aa: CGGLNTEAFF

j_call: TRBJ2-7
d_call: TRBD1
v_call: TRBV23-1
clone_size: few
cdr3_nt: TGCGCCAGCAGTCGGACAGGGGGATCCTACGAGCAGTACTTC
cdr3_aa: CASSRTGGSYEQYF

j_call: TRBJ1-3
d_call: NA
v_call: TRBV7-9
clone_size: NA
cdr3_nt: TGTGCCAGCAGCTTTGGGGGGAGAAACACCATATATTTT
cdr3_aa: CASSFGGRNTIYF

j_call: TRBJ2-3
d_call: NA
v_call: TRBV5-1
clone_size: NA
cdr3_nt: TGCGCCAGCAGCTTGGAAGGTCGGGGGATGGCAGATACGCAGTATTTT
cdr3_aa: CASSLEGRGMADTQYF

j_call: TRBJ1-2
d_call: NA
v_call: TRBV15
clone_size: few
cdr3_nt: TGTGCCACCAGCAGGTCATTAGGGGGGTGGCCGGGGAACTATGGCTACACCTTC
cdr3_aa: CATSRSLGGWPGNYGYTF

j_call: TRBJ2-5
d_call: TRBD2
v_call: TRBV9
clone_size: few
cdr3_nt: TGTGCCAGCAGCGAAGGGACTAGCGGGGGGGCCTGGGAGACCCAGTACTTC
cdr3_aa: CASSEGTSGGAWETQYF

j_call: TRBJ2-3
d_call: NA
v_call: TRBV6-1
clone_size: NA
cdr3_nt: TGTGCCAGCAGTGACAGGTACACGGATACGCAGTATTTT
cdr3_aa: CASSDRYTDTQYF

j_call: TRBJ2-7
d_call: NA
v_call: TRBV19
clone_size: NA
cdr3_nt: TGTGCCAGTAGTATGGGGTTCGAGCAGTACTTC
cdr3_aa: CASSMGFEQYF

j_call: TRBJ2-4
d_call: TRBD1
v_call: TRBV11-1
clone_size: once
cdr3_nt: TGTGCCAATCCCGATGGGACAGGGGGCCATGTAGCCAAAAACATTCAGTACTTC
cdr3_aa: CANPDGTGGHVAKNIQYF

j_call: TRBJ1-2
d_call: TRBD1
v_call: TRBV27
clone_size: NA
cdr3_nt: TGTGCCAGCAGTTCCGGGCGGACAGGGTACGGCTACACCTTC
cdr3_aa: CASSSGRTGYGYTF

j_call: TRBJ1-2
d_call: NA
v_call: TRBV29-1
clone_size: NA
cdr3_nt: TGCAGCGTGCTCGCGGGTCGGGTGGGGAAGGGGCTCTATGGCTACACCTTC
cdr3_aa: CSVLAGRVGKGLYGYTF

j_call: TRBJ2-1
d_call: NA
v_call: TRBV23-1
clone_size: NA
cdr3_nt: TGCGCCAGCAGTCAATCGCATGAAGCGGTCCTTTACAATGAGCAGTTCTTC
cdr3_aa: CASSQSHEAVLYNEQFF

j_call: TRBJ2-3
d_call: NA
v_call: TRBV21-1
clone_size: NA
cdr3_nt: NA
cdr3_aa: CASSKSVGWGTDTQYF

j_call: TRBJ1-2
d_call: NA
v_call: TRBV5-1
clone_size: once
cdr3_nt: TGCGCCAGCAGCTTCCCAGGAGTCTATGGCTACACCTTC
cdr3_aa: CASSFPGVYGYTF

j_call: TRBJ1-2
d_call: TRBD1
v_call: TRBV10-3
clone_size: NA
cdr3_nt: TGTGCCACCATAGGGACAGGGAGAGGCTACACCTTC
cdr3_aa: CATIGTGRGYTF

j_call: TRBJ1-2
d_call: NA
v_call: TRBV4-2
clone_size: NA
cdr3_nt: TGTGCCAGCAGCCAAGAATCGCAACGATCAGACTACACCTTC
cdr3_aa: CASSQESQRSDYTF

j_call: TRBJ2-7
d_call: NA
v_call: TRBV7-2
clone_size: NA
cdr3_nt: TGTGCCAGCGTAGAAGGGCTAGCGACCCCCTACGAGCAGTACTTC
cdr3_aa: CASVEGLATPYEQYF

j_call: TRBJ2-5
d_call: NA
v_call: TRBV10-3
clone_size: once
cdr3_nt: TGTGCCAGCAGGGGTCAAGAGACCCAGTACTTC
cdr3_aa: CASRGQETQYF

j_call: TRBJ2-5
d_call: NA
v_call: TRBV9
clone_size: NA
cdr3_nt: TGTGCCAGCAGCGTAGGAGGGACTTTTCAAGAGACCCAGTACTTC
cdr3_aa: CASSVGGTFQETQYF

j_call: TRBJ2-7
d_call: NA
v_call: TRBV6-6
clone_size: once
cdr3_nt: TGTGCCAGCAGTTACCCGGGGGCTGGGGAGCAGTACTTC
cdr3_aa: CASSYPGAGEQYF

j_call: TRBJ2-5
d_call: NA
v_call: TRBV4-1
clone_size: NA
cdr3_nt: TGCGCCAGCAGCCAAGTGGGCAACCAAGAGACCCAGTACTTC
cdr3_aa: CASSQVGNQETQYF

j_call: TRBJ2-7
d_call: NA
v_call: TRBV6-5
clone_size: NA
cdr3_nt: TGTGCCAGCAGTTACTCTCCGGACTTGGCCCACGAGCAGTACTTC
cdr3_aa: CASSYSPDLAHEQYF

j_call: TRBJ1-1
d_call: NA
v_call: TRBV10-1
clone_size: NA
cdr3_nt: TGCGCCAGCAGTGAAGGCAGGGGAGTGTTCTTT
cdr3_aa: CASSEGRGVFF

j_call: TRBJ1-1
d_call: NA
v_call: TRBV21-1
clone_size: NA
cdr3_nt: TGTGCCAGCAGCTTTAGAACCCGGGACAGGGGGCTCAGGGTCACTGAAGCTTTCTTT
cdr3_aa: CASSFRTRDRGLRVTEAFF